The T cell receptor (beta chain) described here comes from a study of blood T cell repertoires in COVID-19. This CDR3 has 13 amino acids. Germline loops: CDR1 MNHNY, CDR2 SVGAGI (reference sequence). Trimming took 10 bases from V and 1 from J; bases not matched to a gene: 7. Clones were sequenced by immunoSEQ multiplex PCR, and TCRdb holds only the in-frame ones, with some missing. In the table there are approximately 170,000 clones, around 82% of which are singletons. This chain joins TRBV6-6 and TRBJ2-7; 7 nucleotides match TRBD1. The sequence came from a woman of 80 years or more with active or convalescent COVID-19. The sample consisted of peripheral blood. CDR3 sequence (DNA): TGTGCCACGGGGACAGAGCCTTCCTACGAGCAGTACTTC. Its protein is CATGTEPSYEQYF.